This TCR beta chain came from a study of T cells in Graves' hyperthyroidism and ophthalmopathy. Looking at the study overall: Upon initial diagnosis and before any treatment, peripheral blood was collected.

Not enrolled were patients with uncontrolled infection, other autoimmune disease, pregnancy or lactation. TCR beta CDR3 region amplification was performed from RNA transcripts. TCR CDR3 underwent first-round RT-PCR with the HTBI primer set. TCRdb independently ran MiXCR on the multiplex PCR reads; one entry per CDR3 protein. Of 600,000 or so distinct CDR3 sequences detected, approximately 15% appear once; the ten largest clones hold 7.1%. Whole-study results and caveats: Model predictions of ophthalmopathy came a median approximately 6.5 months before onset. From stable hyperthyroidism, ophthalmopathy was separated by a 13 V-J model.

This CDR3 is built from 15 residues. Trimming pared 5 bases from V and 1 base from J, leaving 12 bases between. Germline V gene data show CDR1 as MNHNS and CDR2 as SASEGT. Turning to this clonotype: The antigen is not known.

Sequencing input: blood. This clonotype was obtained from a young woman with Graves' ophthalmopathy. The chain employs TRBV6-1 and TRBJ1-5, with D possibly TRBD1 on 5 matching bases. The chain's CDR3 is CASSWAGGSNQPQHF. In DNA form, the CDR3 reads TGTGCCAGCAGTTGGGCTGGGGGGAGCAATCAGCCCCAGCATTTT.